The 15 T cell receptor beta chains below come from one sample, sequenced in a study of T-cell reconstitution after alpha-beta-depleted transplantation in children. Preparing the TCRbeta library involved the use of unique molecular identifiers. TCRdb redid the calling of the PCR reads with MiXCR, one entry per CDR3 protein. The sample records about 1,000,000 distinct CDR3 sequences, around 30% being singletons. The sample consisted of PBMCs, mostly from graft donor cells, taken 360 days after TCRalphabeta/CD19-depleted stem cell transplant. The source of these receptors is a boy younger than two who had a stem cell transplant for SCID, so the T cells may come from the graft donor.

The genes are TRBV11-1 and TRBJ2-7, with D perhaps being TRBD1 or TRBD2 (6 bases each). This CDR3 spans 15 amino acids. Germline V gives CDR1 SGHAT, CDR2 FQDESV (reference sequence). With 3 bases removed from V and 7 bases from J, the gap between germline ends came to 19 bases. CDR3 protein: CASSFSAPQGREQYF. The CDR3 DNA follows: TGTGCCAGCAGCTTCTCGGCACCTCAGGGGAGGGAGCAGTACTTC.

The CDR3 is CASGWGGTPSYNEQFF. The CDR3 DNA sequence: TGCGCCAGCGGTTGGGGGGGGACACCCTCCTACAATGAGCAGTTCTTC. The J gene is TRBJ2-1, the V gene TRBV5-1; possible D gene TRBD2, 7 bases. The V gene lost 7 bases and the J gene lost 0 bases, with 17 bases spanning the gap. The germline CDR1 and CDR2 sequences are SGHRS and YFSETQ. The CDR3 has 16 amino acids.

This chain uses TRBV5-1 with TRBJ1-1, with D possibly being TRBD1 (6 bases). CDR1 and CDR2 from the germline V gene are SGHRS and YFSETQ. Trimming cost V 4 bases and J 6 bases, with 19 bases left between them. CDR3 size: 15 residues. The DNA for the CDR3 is TGCGCCAGCAGCATCGGGACACCCGGGGCCGCTGAAGCTTTCTTT. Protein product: CASSIGTPGAAEAFF.

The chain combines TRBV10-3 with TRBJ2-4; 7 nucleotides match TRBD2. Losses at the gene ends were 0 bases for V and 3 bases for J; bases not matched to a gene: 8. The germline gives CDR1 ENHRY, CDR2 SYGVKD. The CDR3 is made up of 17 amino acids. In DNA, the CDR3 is TGTGCCATCAGTGAGTCGGTGCGGGGGAAGGACAAAAACATTCAGTACTTC. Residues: CAISESVRGKDKNIQYF.

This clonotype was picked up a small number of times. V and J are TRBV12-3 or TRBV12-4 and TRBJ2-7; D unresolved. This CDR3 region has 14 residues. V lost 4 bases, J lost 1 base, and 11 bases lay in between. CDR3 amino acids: CASSSRPLSYEQYF. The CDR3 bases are TGTGCCAGCAGTTCTAGGCCCCTTTCCTACGAGCAGTACTTC.

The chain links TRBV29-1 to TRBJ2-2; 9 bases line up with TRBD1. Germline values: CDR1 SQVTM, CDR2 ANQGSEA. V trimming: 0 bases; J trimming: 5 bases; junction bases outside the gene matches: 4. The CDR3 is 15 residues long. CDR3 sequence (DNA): TGCAGCGTTGAAGAGGGACAGGGTCGGACCGGGGAGCTGTTTTTT. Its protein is CSVEEGQGRTGELFF.

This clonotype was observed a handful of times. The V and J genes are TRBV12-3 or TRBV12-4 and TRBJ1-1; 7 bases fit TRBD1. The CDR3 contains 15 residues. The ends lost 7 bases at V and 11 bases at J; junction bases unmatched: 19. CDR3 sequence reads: CASTSIGGERGGAFF. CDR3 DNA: TGTGCCAGCACCTCAATAGGGGGCGAAAGAGGAGGGGCTTTCTTT.

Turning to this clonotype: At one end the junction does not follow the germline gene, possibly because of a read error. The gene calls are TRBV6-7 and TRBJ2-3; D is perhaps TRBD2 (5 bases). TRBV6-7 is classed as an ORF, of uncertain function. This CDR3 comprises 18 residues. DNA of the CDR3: TGTGCCTGCAGTTTCACTAGTGGTCCTCCTACTAGCACAGATACGCAGTATTTT. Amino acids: CACSFTSGPPTSTDTQYF.

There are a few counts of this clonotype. CDR3: CASSQDATGNTIYF. Written as DNA, the CDR3 is TGTGCCAGCAGTCAGGACGCAACTGGAAACACCATATATTTT. The chain carries TRBV2 and TRBJ1-3; D gene uncertain. This CDR3 region has 14 residues. Germline CDR1 SNHLY, CDR2 FYNNEI. With 5 bases removed from V and 2 bases from J, the gap between germline ends came to 10 bases. The whole variable domain, remainder taken from reference TRBV2 and TRBJ1-3, is EPEVTQTPSHQVTQMGQEVILRCVPISNHLYFYWYRQILGQKVEFLVSFYNNEISEKSEIFDDQFSVERPDGSNFTLKIRSTKLEDSAMYFCASSQDATGNTIYFGEGSWLTVV.

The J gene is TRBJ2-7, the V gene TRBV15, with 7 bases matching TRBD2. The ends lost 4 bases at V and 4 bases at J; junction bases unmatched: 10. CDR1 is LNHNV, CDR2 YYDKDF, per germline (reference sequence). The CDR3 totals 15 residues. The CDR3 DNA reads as TGTGCCACCAGCAAATGGACTAGTTCGTCGTACGAGCAGTACTTC. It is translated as CATSKWTSSSYEQYF.

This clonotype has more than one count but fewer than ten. CDR3 protein: CASSRQEYYEQYF. The CDR3 bases are TGTGCCAGCAGCCGACAGGAGTACTACGAGCAGTACTTC. V usage is TRBV6-1 and J usage is TRBJ2-7; maybe TRBD1 (6 bases). Between the trimmed V and J ends, which lost 6 bases and 3 bases, there was a span of 12 bases. This CDR3 is 13 amino acids long. Germline V gives CDR1 MNHNS, CDR2 SASEGT.

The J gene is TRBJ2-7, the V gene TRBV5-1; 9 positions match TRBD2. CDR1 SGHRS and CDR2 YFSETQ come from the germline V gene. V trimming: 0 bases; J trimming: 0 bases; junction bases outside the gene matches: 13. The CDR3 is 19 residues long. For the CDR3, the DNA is TGCGCCAGCAGCTTGGTCCAACAAAGCGGGGGGAGAGCCTCCTACGAGCAGTACTTC. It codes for CASSLVQQSGGRASYEQYF.

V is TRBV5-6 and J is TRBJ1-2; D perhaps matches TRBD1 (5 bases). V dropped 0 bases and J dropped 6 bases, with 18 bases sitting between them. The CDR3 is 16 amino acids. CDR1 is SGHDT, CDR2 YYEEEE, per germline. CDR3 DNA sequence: TGTGCCAGCAGCTTGGGGGGCGTTGTTACTACCGATGGCTACACCTTC. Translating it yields CASSLGGVVTTDGYTF.

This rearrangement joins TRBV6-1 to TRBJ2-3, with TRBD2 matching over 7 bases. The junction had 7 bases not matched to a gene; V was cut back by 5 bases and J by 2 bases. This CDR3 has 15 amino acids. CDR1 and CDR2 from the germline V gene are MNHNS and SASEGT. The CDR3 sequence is CASSKLAGDTDTQYF. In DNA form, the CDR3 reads TGTGCCAGCAGTAAACTGGCGGGGGACACAGATACGCAGTATTTT.

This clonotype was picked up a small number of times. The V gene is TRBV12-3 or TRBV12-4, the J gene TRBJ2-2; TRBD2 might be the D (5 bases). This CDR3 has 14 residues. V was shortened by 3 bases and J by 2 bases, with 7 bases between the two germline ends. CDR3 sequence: CASSFWTNTGELFF. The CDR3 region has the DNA TGTGCCAGCAGTTTTTGGACTAACACCGGGGAGCTGTTTTTT.